The present entry profiles one T cell receptor beta chain with its context. These data come from a study of blood T cell repertoires in COVID-19. Study overall: The United States, Italy and Spain were the sources of the acute and convalescent COVID-19 samples. Sources were T cells, B-cell-depleted T cells, or PBMCs; the material itself was cDNA or gDNA.

Germline CDR1 reads SGHTA; CDR2 reads FQGTGA. Trimming removed 1 base from V and 0 bases from J; junction bases left unmatched: 8. The CDR3 runs 18 residues. Per the original data handling: Reference gene primer amplification in the assay estimated nucleated cell counts. Clones were read by immunoSEQ multiplex PCR, and TCRdb kept only the in-frame ones, dropping some. The DNA was the basis for D and trimming; V, J and clone size are from that table. The sample yields 250,000 to 300,000 clones, under 90% seen once. The TCR sequence derives from a woman between 18 and 29 years old with acute or convalescent COVID-19. The sample consisted of peripheral blood. The gene calls are TRBV7-3 and TRBJ2-1, with 8 bases fitting TRBD2. CDR3 protein: CASSLKPRGGASYNEQFF. The CDR3, as DNA: TGTGCCAGCAGCTTAAAGCCCCGGGGGGGCGCCTCCTACAATGAGCAGTTCTTC.